This T cell receptor beta chain was identified during a study of T cell responses to AZD1222 COVID-19 vaccine. The data were produced by immunoSEQ multiplex PCR, yet TCRdb's version contains in-frame clones alone and is incomplete. The sample yields about 120,000 clones, around 87% seen once. The germline V gene has CDR1 SNHLY and CDR2 FYNNEI. The CDR3 contains 16 residues. V dropped 7 bases and J dropped 1 base, with 19 bases sitting between them. This clone was seen only a few times. As yet, its antigen is unknown. Study-wide points: Donor demographics were predominantly white British with a female majority; clonal diversity may be underestimated.

This specimen was peripheral blood, taken on day 0 of AZD1222 vaccination. The chain combines TRBV2 with TRBJ1-1; D perhaps matches TRBD1 (6 bases). The sequence derives from an adult in good health. CDR3 sequence (DNA): TGTGCCAGCACGGGGTCTTCGTTGGGGGCGAACACTGAAGCTTTCTTT. As protein: CASTGSSLGANTEAFF.